The present entry profiles one TCR beta chain with its context. This CDR3 contains 20 residues. Germline-derived CDR1 and CDR2 are MNHEY and SMNVEV (reference sequence). J lost 5 bases, V lost 6 bases, and 17 bases had no gene match. The data belong to a study of blood T cell repertoires in COVID-19. The overall study: Specimens from acute and convalescent COVID-19 originated in the United States, Italy and Spain.

Authors' methods: Reference gene primer amplification gave nucleated cell count estimates. Produced via immunoSEQ multiplex PCR; TCRdb's table is partial and in-frame only. The V and J calls and clone size are taken from that table; D and trimming were inferred from the DNA. The table lists just over 250,000 clones, approximately 86% of them singletons. The sequencing sample was made of peripheral blood. V gene TRBV27 combines with J gene TRBJ2-3; 16 nucleotides agree with TRBD2. The sequence was obtained from a man between 40 and 49 years old who had recovered from COVID-19. CDR3 DNA sequence: TGTGCCAGCAGAACTCGGAGGGGACTAGCGGGAGGGCCCTCCCTAGATACGCAGTATTTT. Translating it yields CASRTRRGLAGGPSLDTQYF.